This T cell receptor beta chain was sequenced for a study of blood T cell repertoires in COVID-19. Study-wide context: Samples came from the United States, Italy and Spain, spanning acute and convalescent COVID-19. The cDNA or gDNA used as material had been derived from T cells, B-cell-depleted T cells, or PBMCs.

This CDR3 is 11 amino acids long. The V end was cut by 4 bases, the J end by 8 bases, with 9 bases between. Germline CDR1 reads SGHRS; CDR2 reads YFSETQ. Profiling relied on immunoSEQ multiplex PCR, and the TCRdb table lists in-frame clones only, not all of them. Of approximately 35,000 clones in the sample, 78% were seen once. Source material: peripheral blood. The chain employs TRBV5-1 and TRBJ1-1, with D possibly TRBD1 on 5 matching bases. This TCR derives from a man of 80 years or more with acute or convalescent COVID-19. CDR3 protein: CASSGNREAFF. CDR3 bases: TGCGCCAGCAGCGGAAACAGGGAAGCTTTCTTT.